Reported below is one T cell receptor beta chain. Its antigen is still unknown. The lymph nodes were axillary draining lymph nodes from breast cancer patients. The data stem from a study of breast tumors, draining lymph nodes, adjacent tissues. Study-level points and caveats: Findings are consistent with lymph node origin and intratumoral expansion of most tumor T cells. Tumor TCR diversity was below lymph nodes but above nontumor tissue. Tumor and nontumor repertoires were significantly more similar in luminal-like than in basal-like breast cancer.

TCRdb used MiXCR to reprocess the multiplex PCR reads, holding one entry per CDR3 protein. The sample has about 230,000 distinct CDR3 sequences; about 32% are singletons. The sequenced material came from axillary lymph node tissue. The clonotype was recovered from a female donor with breast cancer. Some clones in this sample may be carry-over from other donors' samples.

CDR3 bases: TGTGCCAGCGAGACCACGGGACAGGGACTGTACAATGAGCAGTTCTTC. As protein: CASETTGQGLYNEQFF. The V and J genes are TRBV25-1 and TRBJ2-1, with 9 bases identical to TRBD1. Germline assignment: CDR1 MGHDK and CDR2 SYGVNS. Germline trimming cut 8 bases from V and 4 bases from J; bases unmatched to any gene: 12. This CDR3 is built from 16 residues.